Listed below are T cell receptor beta chains from one sample, sequenced in a study of blood T cell repertoires in COVID-19. The assay was immunoSEQ multiplex PCR, and TCRdb's table has in-frame clones only and misses some. The table includes 99,000 or so clones, 84% detected once. Input material: peripheral blood. All receptors come from a man between 65 and 80 years old with active or convalescent COVID-19. Both conserved end residues are part of each CDR3. Fields, in order: V gene, J gene, clone size, D gene, CDR3 DNA, CDR3 protein. The D gene is left open where the match is weak. Clone size is given for some rows only: seen once, a few or many times, or a class if the clone is expanded.

v_call: TRBV7-3; j_call: TRBJ2-2; clone_size: few; d_call: NA; cdr3_nt: TGTGCCAGCAGCCCCAAAAACACCGGGGAGCTGTTTTTT; cdr3_aa: CASSPKNTGELFF
v_call: TRBV13; j_call: TRBJ1-2; clone_size: NA; d_call: NA; cdr3_nt: TGTGCCAGCTCGATCCGGGGCGGCAGGGGAAACTATGGCTACACCTTC; cdr3_aa: CASSIRGGRGNYGYTF
v_call: TRBV28; j_call: TRBJ1-2; clone_size: NA; d_call: NA; cdr3_nt: TGTGCCAGCAGTTCAGGGAACTATGGCTACACCTTC; cdr3_aa: CASSSGNYGYTF
v_call: TRBV29-1; j_call: TRBJ1-2; clone_size: NA; d_call: NA; cdr3_nt: TGCAGCGTTGGTGAGGGAATCCTTAACTATGGCTACACCTTC; cdr3_aa: CSVGEGILNYGYTF
v_call: TRBV11-2; j_call: TRBJ1-6; clone_size: NA; d_call: NA; cdr3_nt: TGTGCCAGCAGCTTGGACGCTACGGGGAGCTCCTATAATTCACCCCTCCACTTT; cdr3_aa: CASSLDATGSSYNSPLHF
v_call: TRBV11-2; j_call: TRBJ1-1; clone_size: NA; d_call: NA; cdr3_nt: TGTGCCAGCAGCTTAGTGAGGAGGGACACTGAAGCTTTCTTT; cdr3_aa: CASSLVRRDTEAFF
v_call: TRBV5-8; j_call: TRBJ1-1; clone_size: NA; d_call: TRBD1; cdr3_nt: TGTGCCAGCAGCGGGTGGGGGACAGCTGGCGCTGAAGCTTTCTTT; cdr3_aa: CASSGWGTAGAEAFF
v_call: TRBV5-4; j_call: TRBJ1-3; clone_size: NA; d_call: NA; cdr3_nt: TGTGCCAGCAGCTTGGCCGGGGGAAACACCATATATTTT; cdr3_aa: CASSLAGGNTIYF
v_call: TRBV6-6; j_call: TRBJ1-5; clone_size: NA; d_call: NA; cdr3_nt: TGTGCCAGCAGTACACCTGACAGGATCCAGCCCCAGCATTTT; cdr3_aa: CASSTPDRIQPQHF
v_call: TRBV11-2; j_call: TRBJ2-7; clone_size: NA; d_call: TRBD2; cdr3_nt: TGTGCCAGCAGCAGAGCTAGCGGGGGGGCGTACGAGCAGTACTTC; cdr3_aa: CASSRASGGAYEQYF
v_call: TRBV9; j_call: TRBJ1-2; clone_size: NA; d_call: NA; cdr3_nt: TGTGCCAGCAGCCTTACAGGGTCCGGCTACACCTTC; cdr3_aa: CASSLTGSGYTF
v_call: TRBV27; j_call: TRBJ2-7; clone_size: NA; d_call: TRBD1; cdr3_nt: TGTGCCAGCAGTTCCTACGGGACAGGGGTCTACGAGCAGTACTTC; cdr3_aa: CASSSYGTGVYEQYF
v_call: TRBV7-9; j_call: TRBJ2-2; clone_size: NA; d_call: NA; cdr3_nt: TGTGCCAGCAGCTTAGTAGCTAAGGGGACCGGGGAGCTGTTTTTT; cdr3_aa: CASSLVAKGTGELFF
v_call: TRBV27; j_call: TRBJ2-7; clone_size: NA; d_call: TRBD1; cdr3_nt: TGTGCCAGCAGCCGGACAGGGTATTTCTACGAGCAGTACTTC; cdr3_aa: CASSRTGYFYEQYF
v_call: TRBV11-2; j_call: TRBJ1-4; clone_size: NA; d_call: TRBD1; cdr3_nt: TGTGCCAGCAGCTTAGTGGGACAGATTCGTGAAAAACTGTTTTTT; cdr3_aa: CASSLVGQIREKLFF
v_call: TRBV6-6; j_call: TRBJ2-7; clone_size: NA; d_call: TRBD1; cdr3_nt: TGTGCCAGCAGCTACTTACAGGGGACCTACGAGCAGTACTTC; cdr3_aa: CASSYLQGTYEQYF
v_call: TRBV4-2; j_call: TRBJ2-1; clone_size: once; d_call: TRBD2; cdr3_nt: TGTGCCAGCAGCCATGGCGTGGGAAGCGGGGGGGCCTCAGATGAGCAGTTCTTC; cdr3_aa: CASSHGVGSGGASDEQFF
v_call: TRBV28; j_call: TRBJ2-7; clone_size: NA; d_call: NA; cdr3_nt: TGTGCCAGCAGTTGGGGCAGGGGAGTCTACGAGCAGTACTTC; cdr3_aa: CASSWGRGVYEQYF
v_call: TRBV6-1; j_call: TRBJ1-2; clone_size: NA; d_call: TRBD1; cdr3_nt: TGTGCCAGCAGTGAGACAGGGGTTGGCTACACCTTC; cdr3_aa: CASSETGVGYTF
v_call: TRBV14; j_call: TRBJ1-4; clone_size: NA; d_call: TRBD1; cdr3_nt: TGTGCCAGCAGCCCCCACGGGACAGGGAGCGAAAAACTGTTTTTT; cdr3_aa: CASSPHGTGSEKLFF
v_call: TRBV30; j_call: TRBJ1-1; clone_size: NA; d_call: TRBD1; cdr3_nt: TGTGCCTGGAGCGGAAAGGATACAGGGGGCGGGAATGAAGCTTTCTTT; cdr3_aa: CAWSGKDTGGGNEAFF
v_call: TRBV2; j_call: TRBJ1-2; clone_size: NA; d_call: NA; cdr3_nt: TGTGCCAGCAGAAACTCGGGGGGAGGACCTTATGGCTACACCTTC; cdr3_aa: CASRNSGGGPYGYTF
v_call: TRBV11-3; j_call: TRBJ2-2; clone_size: NA; d_call: NA; cdr3_nt: TGTGCCAGCAGCTTGACTGATTACGGGGAGCTGTTTTTT; cdr3_aa: CASSLTDYGELFF
v_call: TRBV9; j_call: TRBJ1-1; clone_size: NA; d_call: NA; cdr3_nt: TGTGCCAGCAGCGTAGCTCGGGCAGGCGGGGAAGCTTTCTTT; cdr3_aa: CASSVARAGGEAFF
v_call: TRBV6-5; j_call: TRBJ1-2; clone_size: few; d_call: TRBD1; cdr3_nt: TGTGCCAGCAGTTACATACTGGCAGGGGGCGGCTATGGCTACACCTTC; cdr3_aa: CASSYILAGGGYGYTF
v_call: TRBV5-1; j_call: TRBJ2-3; clone_size: NA; d_call: TRBD1; cdr3_nt: TGCGCCAGCAGCCAAGGACAGGCGTCGTACACAGATACGCAGTATTTT; cdr3_aa: CASSQGQASYTDTQYF
v_call: TRBV5-1; j_call: TRBJ2-7; clone_size: NA; d_call: TRBD2; cdr3_nt: TGCGCCAGCAGACTAGCGGGGAGCTACGAGCAGTACTTC; cdr3_aa: CASRLAGSYEQYF
v_call: TRBV18; j_call: TRBJ2-6; clone_size: NA; d_call: TRBD2; cdr3_nt: TGTGCCAGCTCACCAATGGTAGCGGGGGGCAGTTCTGGGGCCAACGTCCTGACTTTC; cdr3_aa: CASSPMVAGGSSGANVLTF
v_call: TRBV9; j_call: TRBJ1-2; clone_size: few; d_call: TRBD1; cdr3_nt: TGTGCCAGCAGCGTAGAGAACAGGGGTAACTATGGCTACACCTTC; cdr3_aa: CASSVENRGNYGYTF